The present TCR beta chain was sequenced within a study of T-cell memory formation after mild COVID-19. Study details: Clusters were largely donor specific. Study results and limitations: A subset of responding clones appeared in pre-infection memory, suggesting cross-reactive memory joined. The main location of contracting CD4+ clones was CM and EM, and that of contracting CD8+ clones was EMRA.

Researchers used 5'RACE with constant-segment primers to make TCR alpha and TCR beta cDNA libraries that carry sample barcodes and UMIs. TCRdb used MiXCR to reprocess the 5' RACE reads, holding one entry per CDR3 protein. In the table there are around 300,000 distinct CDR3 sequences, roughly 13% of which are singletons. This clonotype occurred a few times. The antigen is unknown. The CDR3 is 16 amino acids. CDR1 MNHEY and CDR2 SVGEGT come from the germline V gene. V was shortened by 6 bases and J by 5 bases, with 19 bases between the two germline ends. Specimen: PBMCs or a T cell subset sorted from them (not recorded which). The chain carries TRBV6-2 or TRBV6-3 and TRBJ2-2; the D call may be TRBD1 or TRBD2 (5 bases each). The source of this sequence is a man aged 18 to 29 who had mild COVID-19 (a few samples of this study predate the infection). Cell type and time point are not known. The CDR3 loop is CASRYVPHEGTGELFF. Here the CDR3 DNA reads TGTGCCAGCAGATACGTCCCCCACGAGGGGACCGGGGAGCTGTTTTTT.